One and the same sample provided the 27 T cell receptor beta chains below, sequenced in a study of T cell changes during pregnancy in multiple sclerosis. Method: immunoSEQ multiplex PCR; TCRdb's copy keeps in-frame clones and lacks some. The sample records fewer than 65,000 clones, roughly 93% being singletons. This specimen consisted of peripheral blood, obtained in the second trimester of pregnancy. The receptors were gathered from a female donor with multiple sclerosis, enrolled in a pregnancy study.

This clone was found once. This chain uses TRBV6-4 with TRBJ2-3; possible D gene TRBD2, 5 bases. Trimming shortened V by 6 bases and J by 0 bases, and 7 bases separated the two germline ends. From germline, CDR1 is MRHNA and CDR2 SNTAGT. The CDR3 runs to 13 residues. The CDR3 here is CASRRDSTDTQYF. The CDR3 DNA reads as TGTGCCAGCAGGAGGGATAGCACAGATACGCAGTATTTT.

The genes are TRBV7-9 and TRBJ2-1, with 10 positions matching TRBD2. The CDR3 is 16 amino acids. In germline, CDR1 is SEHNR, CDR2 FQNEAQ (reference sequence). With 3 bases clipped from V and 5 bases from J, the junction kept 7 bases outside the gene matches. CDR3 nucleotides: TGTGCCAGCAGCTTCGCGCTTGGACTAGCGGACAATGAGCAGTTCTTC. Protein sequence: CASSFALGLADNEQFF.

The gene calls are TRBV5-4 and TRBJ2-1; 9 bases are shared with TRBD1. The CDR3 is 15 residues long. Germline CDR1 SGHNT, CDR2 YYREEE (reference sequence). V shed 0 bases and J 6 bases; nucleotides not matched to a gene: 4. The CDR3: CASSLGQGGFNEQFF. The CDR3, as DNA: TGTGCCAGCAGCTTGGGACAGGGGGGGTTCAATGAGCAGTTCTTC.

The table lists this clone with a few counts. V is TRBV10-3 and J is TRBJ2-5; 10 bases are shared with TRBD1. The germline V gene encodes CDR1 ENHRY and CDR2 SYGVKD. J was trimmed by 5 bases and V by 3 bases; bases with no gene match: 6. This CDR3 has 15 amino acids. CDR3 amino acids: CAISEGTGDTETQYF. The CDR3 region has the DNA TGTGCCATCAGTGAAGGGACAGGGGATACGGAGACCCAGTACTTC.

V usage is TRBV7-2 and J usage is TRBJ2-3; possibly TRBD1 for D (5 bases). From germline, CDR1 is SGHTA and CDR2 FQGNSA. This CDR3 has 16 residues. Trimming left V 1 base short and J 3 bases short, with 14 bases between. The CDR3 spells CASSLVVRVATDTQYF. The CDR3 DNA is TGTGCCAGCAGCTTAGTTGTCAGGGTCGCTACAGATACGCAGTATTTT.

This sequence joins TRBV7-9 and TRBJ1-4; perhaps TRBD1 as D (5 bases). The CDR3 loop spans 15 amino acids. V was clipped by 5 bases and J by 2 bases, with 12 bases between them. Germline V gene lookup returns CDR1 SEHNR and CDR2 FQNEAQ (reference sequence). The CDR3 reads CASSLRGSTNEKLFF. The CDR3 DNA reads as TGTGCCAGCAGCCTCCGGGGGTCCACTAATGAAAAACTGTTTTTT.

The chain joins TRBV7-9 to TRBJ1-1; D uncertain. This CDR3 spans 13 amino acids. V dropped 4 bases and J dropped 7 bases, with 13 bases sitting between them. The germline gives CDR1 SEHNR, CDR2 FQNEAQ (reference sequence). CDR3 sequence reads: CASSSLGGIEAFF. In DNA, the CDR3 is TGTGCCAGCAGCTCCTTGGGAGGGATTGAAGCTTTCTTT.

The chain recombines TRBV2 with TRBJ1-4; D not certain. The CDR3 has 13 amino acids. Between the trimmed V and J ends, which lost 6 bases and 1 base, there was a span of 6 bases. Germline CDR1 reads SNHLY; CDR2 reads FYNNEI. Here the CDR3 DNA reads TGTGCCAGCAGAGGAGGAACTAATGAAAAACTGTTTTTT. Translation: CASRGGTNEKLFF.

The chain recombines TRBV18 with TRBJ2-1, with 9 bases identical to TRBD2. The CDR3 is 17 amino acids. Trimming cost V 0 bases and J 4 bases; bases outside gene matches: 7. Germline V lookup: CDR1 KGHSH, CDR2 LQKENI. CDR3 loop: CASSPPGLATLYNEQFF. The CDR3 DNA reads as TGTGCCAGCTCACCACCCGGACTAGCGACACTATACAATGAGCAGTTCTTC.

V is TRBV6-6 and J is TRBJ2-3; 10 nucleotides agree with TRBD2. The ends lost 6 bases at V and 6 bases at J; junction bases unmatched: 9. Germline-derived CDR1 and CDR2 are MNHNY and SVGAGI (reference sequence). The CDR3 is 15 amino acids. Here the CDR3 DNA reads TGTGCCAGCAGACAATTCGGGACTAGCGAGGATACGCAGTATTTT. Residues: CASRQFGTSEDTQYF.

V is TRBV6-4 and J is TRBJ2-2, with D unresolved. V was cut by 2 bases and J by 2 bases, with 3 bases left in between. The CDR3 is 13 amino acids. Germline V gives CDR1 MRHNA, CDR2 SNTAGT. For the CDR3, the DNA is TGTGCCAGCAGTGACCATAACACCGGGGAGCTGTTTTTT. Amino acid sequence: CASSDHNTGELFF.

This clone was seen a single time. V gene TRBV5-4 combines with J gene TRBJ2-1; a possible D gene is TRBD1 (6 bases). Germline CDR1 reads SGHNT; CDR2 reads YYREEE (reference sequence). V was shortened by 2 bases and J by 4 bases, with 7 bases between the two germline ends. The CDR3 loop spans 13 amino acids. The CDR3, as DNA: TGTGCCAGCAGCTTAACAGGGTACAATGAGCAGTTCTTC. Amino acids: CASSLTGYNEQFF.

In DNA, the CDR3 is TGCAGCGTTGAAGATCGAACAGGGGGCAGGTCTTTCTTT. Residues: CSVEDRTGGRSFF. J is TRBJ1-1 and V is TRBV29-1, with 9 nucleotides matching TRBD1. CDR1 is SQVTM, CDR2 ANQGSEA, per germline. Trimming removed 0 bases from V and 12 bases from J; junction bases left unmatched: 8. CDR3 length equals 13 residues.

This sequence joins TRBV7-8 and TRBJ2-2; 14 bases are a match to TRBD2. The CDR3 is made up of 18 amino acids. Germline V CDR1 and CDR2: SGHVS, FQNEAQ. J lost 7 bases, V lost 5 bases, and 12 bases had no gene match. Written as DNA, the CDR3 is TGTGCCAGCAGCCCTTGGGGGGGACTAGCGGGAGCCGACGGGGAGCTGTTTTTT. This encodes CASSPWGGLAGADGELFF.

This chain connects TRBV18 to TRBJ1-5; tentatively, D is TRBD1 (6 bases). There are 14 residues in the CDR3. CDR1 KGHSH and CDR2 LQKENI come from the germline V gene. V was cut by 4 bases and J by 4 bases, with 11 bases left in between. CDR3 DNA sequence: TGTGCCAGCTCACGCGGACAGAGTAATCAGCCCCAGCATTTT. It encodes CASSRGQSNQPQHF. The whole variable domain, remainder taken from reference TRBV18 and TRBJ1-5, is NAGVMQNPRHLVRRRGQEARLRCSPMKGHSHVYWYRQLPEEGLKFMVYLQKENIIDESGMPKERFSAEFPKEGPSILRIQQVVRGDSAAYFCASSRGQSNQPQHFGDGTRLSIL.

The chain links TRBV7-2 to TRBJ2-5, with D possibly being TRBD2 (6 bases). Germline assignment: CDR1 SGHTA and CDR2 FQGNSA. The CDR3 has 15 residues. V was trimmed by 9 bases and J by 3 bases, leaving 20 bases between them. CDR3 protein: CASKAGWVWEETQYF. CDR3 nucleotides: TGTGCCAGTAAAGCGGGTTGGGTGTGGGAAGAGACCCAGTACTTC.

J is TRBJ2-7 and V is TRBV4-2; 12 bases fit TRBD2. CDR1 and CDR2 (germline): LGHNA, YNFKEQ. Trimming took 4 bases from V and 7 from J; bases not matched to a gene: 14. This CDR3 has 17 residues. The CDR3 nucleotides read TGTGCCAGCAGCCTCTGGGACCTAGCGGGAGGGCCTGGAGAGCAGTACTTC. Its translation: CASSLWDLAGGPGEQYF.

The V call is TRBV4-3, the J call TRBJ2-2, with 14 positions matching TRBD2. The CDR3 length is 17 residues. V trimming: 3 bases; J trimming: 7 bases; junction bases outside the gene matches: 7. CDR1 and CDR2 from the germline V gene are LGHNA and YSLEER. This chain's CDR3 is CASSQTGLAGGGGELFF. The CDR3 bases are TGCGCCAGCAGCCAGACCGGACTAGCGGGAGGTGGCGGGGAGCTGTTTTTT.

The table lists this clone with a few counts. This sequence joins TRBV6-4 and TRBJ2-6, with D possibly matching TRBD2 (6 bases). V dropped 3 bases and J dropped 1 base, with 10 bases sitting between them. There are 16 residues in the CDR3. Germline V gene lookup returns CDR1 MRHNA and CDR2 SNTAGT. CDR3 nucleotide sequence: TGTGCCAGCAGTGAGGAGGGCGAATCTGGGGCCAACGTCCTGACTTTC. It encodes CASSEEGESGANVLTF.

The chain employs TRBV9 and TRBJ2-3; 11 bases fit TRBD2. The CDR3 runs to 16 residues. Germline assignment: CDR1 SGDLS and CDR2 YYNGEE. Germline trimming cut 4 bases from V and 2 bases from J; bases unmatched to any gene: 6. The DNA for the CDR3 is TGTGCCAGCAGCCCGACACTAGCGGGAGACACAGATACGCAGTATTTT. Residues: CASSPTLAGDTDTQYF.

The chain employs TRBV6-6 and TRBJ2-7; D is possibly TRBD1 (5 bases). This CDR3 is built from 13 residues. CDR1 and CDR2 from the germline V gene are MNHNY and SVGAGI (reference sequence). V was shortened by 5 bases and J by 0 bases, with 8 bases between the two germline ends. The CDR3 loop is CASSETDSYEQYF. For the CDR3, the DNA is TGTGCCAGCAGTGAGACAGACTCCTACGAGCAGTACTTC.

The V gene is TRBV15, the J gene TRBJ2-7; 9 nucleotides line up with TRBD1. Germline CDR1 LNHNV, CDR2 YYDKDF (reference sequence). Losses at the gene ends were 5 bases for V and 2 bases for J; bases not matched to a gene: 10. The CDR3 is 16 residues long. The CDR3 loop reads CATSGIRGQGTYEQYF. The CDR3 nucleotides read TGTGCCACCAGCGGCATAAGGGGACAGGGAACCTACGAGCAGTACTTC.

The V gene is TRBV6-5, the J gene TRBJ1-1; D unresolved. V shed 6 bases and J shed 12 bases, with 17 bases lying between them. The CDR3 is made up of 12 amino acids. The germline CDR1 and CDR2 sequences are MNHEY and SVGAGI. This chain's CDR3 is CASSRTQAITFF. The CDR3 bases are TGTGCCAGCAGCCGTACCCAGGCAATAACTTTCTTT.

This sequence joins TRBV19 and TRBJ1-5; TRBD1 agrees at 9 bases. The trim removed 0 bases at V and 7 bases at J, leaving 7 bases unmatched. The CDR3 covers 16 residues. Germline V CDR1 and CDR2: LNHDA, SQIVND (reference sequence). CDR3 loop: CASSIEGTGLRQPQHF. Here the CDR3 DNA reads TGTGCCAGTAGTATAGAGGGGACAGGGCTGCGCCAGCCCCAGCATTTT.

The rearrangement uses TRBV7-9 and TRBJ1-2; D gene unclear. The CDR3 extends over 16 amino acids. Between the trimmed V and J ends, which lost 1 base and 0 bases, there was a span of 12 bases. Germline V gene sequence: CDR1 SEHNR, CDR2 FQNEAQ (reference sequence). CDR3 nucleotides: TGTGCCAGCAGCTTAGGTTCAAGACAAGCTAACTATGGCTACACCTTC. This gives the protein CASSLGSRQANYGYTF.

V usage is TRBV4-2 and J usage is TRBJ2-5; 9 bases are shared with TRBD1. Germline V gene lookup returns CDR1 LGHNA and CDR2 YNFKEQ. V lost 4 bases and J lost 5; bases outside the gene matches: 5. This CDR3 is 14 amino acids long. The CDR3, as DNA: TGTGCCAGCAGCCGGGGACAGGGAGGGGAGACCCAGTACTTC. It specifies CASSRGQGGETQYF.

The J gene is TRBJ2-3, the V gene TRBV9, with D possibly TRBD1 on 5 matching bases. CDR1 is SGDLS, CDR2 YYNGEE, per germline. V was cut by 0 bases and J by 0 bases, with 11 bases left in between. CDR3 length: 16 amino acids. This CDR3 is CASSVAPQASTDTQYF. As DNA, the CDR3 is TGTGCCAGCAGCGTAGCTCCACAGGCTAGCACAGATACGCAGTATTTT. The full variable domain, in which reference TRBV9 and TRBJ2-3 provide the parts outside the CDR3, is DSGVTQTPKHLITATGQRVTLRCSPRSGDLSVYWYQQSLDQGLQFLIQYYNGEERAKGNILERFSAQQFPDLHSELNLSSLELGDSALYFCASSVAPQASTDTQYFGPGTRLTVL.